Following are 9 T cell receptor beta chains from one sample sequenced in a study of cytomegalovirus exposure and HLA in healthy donors. TCRdb's copy holds only in-frame clones and misses some; the assay was immunoSEQ multiplex PCR. The sample gives 90,000 to 100,000 clones, 87% of which show up once; 6.3% is in the top ten. The sample consisted of PBMCs. Receptors originate from a man aged 18 to 35 in good health and CMV-seropositive.

The chain couples TRBV6-5 to TRBJ2-7; a possible D gene is TRBD2 (6 bases). CDR1 is MNHEY and CDR2 is SVGAGI in the germline V gene. The CDR3 spans 15 residues. Trimming took off 0 bases at V and 2 bases at J, with 11 bases between the two ends. The CDR3 coding sequence is TGTGCCAGCAGTTACTCCAGTAGCGGAACCTACGAGCAGTACTTC. Protein product: CASSYSSSGTYEQYF.

The rearrangement links TRBV4-1 to TRBJ1-1; 9 bases agree with TRBD1. From germline, CDR1 is MGHRA and CDR2 YSYEKL. V lost 2 bases and J lost 3; bases outside the gene matches: 4. CDR3 length: 15 amino acids. CDR3: CASSQNRGPDTEAFF. The DNA for the CDR3 is TGCGCCAGCAGCCAAAACAGGGGGCCGGACACTGAAGCTTTCTTT.

Only one count was recorded for this clone. The rearrangement uses TRBV5-1 and TRBJ1-4; TRBD1 aligns across 11 bases. Germline CDR1 reads SGHRS; CDR2 reads YFSETQ. The CDR3 loop spans 16 amino acids. Trimming removed 4 bases from V and 5 bases from J; junction bases left unmatched: 7. CDR3 residues: CASSQGQGVRNEKLFF. The CDR3 nucleotides are TGCGCCAGCAGCCAGGGACAGGGGGTCCGGAATGAAAAACTGTTTTTT.

The CDR3 nucleotides are TGCGCCAGCAGCCAGCCGGGACAGGGTCACGAGCAGTACTTC. It codes for CASSQPGQGHEQYF. This sequence joins TRBV4-1 and TRBJ2-7; TRBD1 matches at 9 bases. The germline CDR1 and CDR2 sequences are MGHRA and YSYEKL. The CDR3 runs to 14 residues. V lost 3 bases and J lost 5; bases outside the gene matches: 5.

CDR3 protein: CASSSGLDYEQYF. DNA for the CDR3: TGCGCCAGCAGCTCTGGACTAGACTACGAGCAGTACTTC. The rearrangement joins TRBV5-1 to TRBJ2-7; 7 bases agree with TRBD2. J lost 3 bases, V lost 3 bases, and 3 bases had no gene match. Germline V gives CDR1 SGHRS, CDR2 YFSETQ. The CDR3 loop spans 13 amino acids.

The V gene is TRBV2, the J gene TRBJ2-5; 8 nucleotides align to TRBD2. CDR1 is SNHLY and CDR2 is FYNNEI in the germline V gene. The CDR3 runs 15 residues. The ends lost 6 bases at V and 5 bases at J; junction bases unmatched: 11. CDR3 loop: CASSSRRGDTETQYF. In DNA form, the CDR3 reads TGTGCCAGCAGCTCCCGGCGGGGGGATACGGAGACCCAGTACTTC. Drawing the rest from reference TRBV2 and TRBJ2-5, the complete variable domain is EPEVTQTPSHQVTQMGQEVILRCVPISNHLYFYWYRQILGQKVEFLVSFYNNEISEKSEIFDDQFSVERPDGSNFTLKIRSTKLEDSAMYFCASSSRRGDTETQYFGPGTRLLVL.

The rearrangement links TRBV5-5 to TRBJ1-1; no firm D call. V was pared by 4 bases and J by 11 bases, with 12 bases between. The CDR3 runs 11 residues. The V gene's germline CDR1 is SGHKS and CDR2 YYEKEE (reference sequence). The CDR3 here is CASSRRGKAFF. As DNA, the CDR3 is TGTGCCAGCAGCCGACGGGGAAAGGCTTTCTTT.

This chain connects TRBV28 to TRBJ2-2; 8 bases map to TRBD2. The CDR3 has 15 amino acids. J was trimmed by 7 bases and V by 5 bases; bases with no gene match: 9. Per germline, CDR1 MDHEN and CDR2 SYDVKM. As DNA, the CDR3 is TGTGCCAGCAGTCCTACCGGGGGGGGCCACGGGGAGCTGTTTTTT. This codes for CASSPTGGGHGELFF.

The chain uses TRBV19 and TRBJ2-7, with 10 bases aligning to TRBD2. The CDR3 consists of 18 residues. J was trimmed by 3 bases and V by 6 bases; bases with no gene match: 17. From germline, CDR1 is LNHDA and CDR2 SQIVND (reference sequence). Written as DNA, the CDR3 is TGTGCCAGTAGCCCAGGGGCGGGGACTAGCGTTGGGGGCTACGAGCAGTACTTC. It encodes CASSPGAGTSVGGYEQYF.